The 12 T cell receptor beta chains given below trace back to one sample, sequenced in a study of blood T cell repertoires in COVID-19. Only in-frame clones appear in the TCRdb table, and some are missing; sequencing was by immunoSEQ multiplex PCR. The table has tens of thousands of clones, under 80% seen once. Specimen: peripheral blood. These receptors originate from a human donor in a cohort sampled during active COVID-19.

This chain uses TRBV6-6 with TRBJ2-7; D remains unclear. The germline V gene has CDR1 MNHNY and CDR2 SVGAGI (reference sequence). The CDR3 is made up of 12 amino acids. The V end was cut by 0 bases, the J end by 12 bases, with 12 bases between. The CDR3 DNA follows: TGTGCCAGCAGTTACTCTGCAGGTAACGGGTACTTC. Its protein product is CASSYSAGNGYF.

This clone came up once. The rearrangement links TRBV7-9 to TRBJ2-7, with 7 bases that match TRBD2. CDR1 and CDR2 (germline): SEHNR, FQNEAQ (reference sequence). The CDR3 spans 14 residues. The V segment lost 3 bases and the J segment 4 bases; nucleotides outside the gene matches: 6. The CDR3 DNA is TGTGCCAGCAGCTTTCTAACTAGCGCTTACGAGCAGTACTTC. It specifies CASSFLTSAYEQYF.

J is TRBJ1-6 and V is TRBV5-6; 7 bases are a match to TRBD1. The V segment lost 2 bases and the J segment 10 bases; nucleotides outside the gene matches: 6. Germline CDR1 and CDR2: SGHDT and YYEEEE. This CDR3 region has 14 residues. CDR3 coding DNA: TGTGCCAGCAGCTTAAACAGGGGAAGATCACCCCTCCACTTT. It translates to CASSLNRGRSPLHF.

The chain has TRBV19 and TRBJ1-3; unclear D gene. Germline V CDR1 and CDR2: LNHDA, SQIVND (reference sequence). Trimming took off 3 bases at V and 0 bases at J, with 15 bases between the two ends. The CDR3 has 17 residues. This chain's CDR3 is CASSIGRWKVSGNTIYF. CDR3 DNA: TGTGCCAGTAGTATTGGGAGATGGAAAGTCTCTGGAAACACCATATATTTT. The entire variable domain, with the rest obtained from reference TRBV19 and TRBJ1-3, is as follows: DGGITQSPKYLFRKEGQNVTLSCEQNLNHDAMYWYRQDPGQGLRLIYYSQIVNDFQKGDIAEGYSVSREKKESFPLTVTSAQKNPTAFYLCASSIGRWKVSGNTIYFGEGSWLTVV.

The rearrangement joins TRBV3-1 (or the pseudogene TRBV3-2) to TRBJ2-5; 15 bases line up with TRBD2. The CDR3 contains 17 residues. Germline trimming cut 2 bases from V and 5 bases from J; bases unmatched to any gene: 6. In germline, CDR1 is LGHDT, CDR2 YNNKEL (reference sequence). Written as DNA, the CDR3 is TGTGCCAGCAGCCAAAGGACTAGCGGGAGGGCCGGGGAGACCCAGTACTTC. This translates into CASSQRTSGRAGETQYF.

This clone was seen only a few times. The CDR3 DNA is TGTGCCAGCAGCTTAGGTAGCGGGGGTCTTAGCTCCTACGAGCAGTACTTC. The encoded protein is CASSLGSGGLSSYEQYF. This chain connects TRBV7-2 to TRBJ2-7; TRBD2 matches at 9 bases. In germline, CDR1 is SGHTA, CDR2 FQGNSA. Trimming removed 1 base from V and 0 bases from J; junction bases left unmatched: 7. The CDR3 is 17 amino acids.

The CDR3 sequence: CASKTGGSTDTQYF. DNA of the CDR3: TGTGCCAGCAAGACGGGAGGGAGCACAGATACGCAGTATTTT. The chain uses TRBV27 and TRBJ2-3; the match to TRBD2 covers 8 bases. The CDR3 is made up of 14 amino acids. V gave up 7 bases and J gave up 0 bases; unmatched junction bases: 3. The germline CDR1 and CDR2 sequences are MNHEY and SMNVEV (reference sequence).

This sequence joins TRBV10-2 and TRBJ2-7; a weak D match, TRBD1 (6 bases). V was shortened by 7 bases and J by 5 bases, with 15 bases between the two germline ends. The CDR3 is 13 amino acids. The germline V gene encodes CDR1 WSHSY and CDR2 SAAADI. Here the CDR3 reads CASTVGAGNEQYF. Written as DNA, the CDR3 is TGCGCCAGCACGGTGGGGGCAGGGAACGAGCAGTACTTC.

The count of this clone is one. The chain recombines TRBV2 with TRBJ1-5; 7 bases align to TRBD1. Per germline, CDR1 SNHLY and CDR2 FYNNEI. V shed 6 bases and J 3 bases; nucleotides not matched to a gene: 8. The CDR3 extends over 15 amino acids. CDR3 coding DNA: TGTGCCAGCAGGGGAAGACAGGGTGACAATCAGCCCCAGCATTTT. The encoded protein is CASRGRQGDNQPQHF.

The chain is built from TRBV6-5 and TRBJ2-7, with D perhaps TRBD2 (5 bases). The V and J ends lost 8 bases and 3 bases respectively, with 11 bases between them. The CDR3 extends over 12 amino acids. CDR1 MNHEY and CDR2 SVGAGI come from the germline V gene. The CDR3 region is CASAGIFYEQYF. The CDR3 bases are TGTGCCAGCGCCGGGATTTTCTACGAGCAGTACTTC.

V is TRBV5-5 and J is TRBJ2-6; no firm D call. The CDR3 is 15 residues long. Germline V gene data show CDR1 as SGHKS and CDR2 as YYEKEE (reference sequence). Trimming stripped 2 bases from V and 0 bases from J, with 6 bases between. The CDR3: CASSFYSSGANVLTF. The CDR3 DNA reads TGTGCCAGCAGCTTCTATTCCTCTGGGGCCAACGTCCTGACTTTC.

The chain's CDR3 is CASSAGQVEQPQHF. CDR3 nucleotide sequence: TGTGCCAGCAGTGCGGGACAGGTAGAACAGCCCCAGCATTTT. The chain has TRBV6-2 or TRBV6-3 and TRBJ1-5; 8 bases fit TRBD1. Trimming removed 5 bases from V and 7 bases from J; junction bases left unmatched: 7. The CDR3 runs to 14 residues. Germline lookup yields CDR1 MNHEY and CDR2 SVGEGT.